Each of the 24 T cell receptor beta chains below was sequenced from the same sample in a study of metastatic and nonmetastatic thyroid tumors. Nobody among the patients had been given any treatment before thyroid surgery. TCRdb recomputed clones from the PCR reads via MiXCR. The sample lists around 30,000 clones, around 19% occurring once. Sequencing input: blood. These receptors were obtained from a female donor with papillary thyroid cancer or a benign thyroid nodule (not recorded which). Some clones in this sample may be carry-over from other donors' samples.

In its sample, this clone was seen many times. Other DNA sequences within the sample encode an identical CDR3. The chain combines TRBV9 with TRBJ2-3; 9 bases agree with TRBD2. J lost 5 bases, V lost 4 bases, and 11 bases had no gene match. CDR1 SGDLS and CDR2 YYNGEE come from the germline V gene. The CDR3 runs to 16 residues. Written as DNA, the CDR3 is TGTGCCAGCAGCCCCTCCAGCGGGGGGACGAAAGATACGCAGTATTTT. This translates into CASSPSSGGTKDTQYF.

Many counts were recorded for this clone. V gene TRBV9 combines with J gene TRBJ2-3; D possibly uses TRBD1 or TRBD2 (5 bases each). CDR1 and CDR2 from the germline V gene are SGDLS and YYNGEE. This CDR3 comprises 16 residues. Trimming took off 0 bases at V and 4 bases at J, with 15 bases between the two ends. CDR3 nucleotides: TGTGCCAGCAGCGTAGTGGATGGGGGTTTCGCAGATACGCAGTATTTT. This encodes CASSVVDGGFADTQYF.

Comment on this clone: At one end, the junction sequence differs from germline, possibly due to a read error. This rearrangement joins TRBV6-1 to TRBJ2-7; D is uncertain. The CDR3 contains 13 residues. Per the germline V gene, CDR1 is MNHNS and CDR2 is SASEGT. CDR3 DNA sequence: TGTGCCAGCAGTGAATGGGCTCCCTACGAGCATTACTTC. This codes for CASSEWAPYEHYF.

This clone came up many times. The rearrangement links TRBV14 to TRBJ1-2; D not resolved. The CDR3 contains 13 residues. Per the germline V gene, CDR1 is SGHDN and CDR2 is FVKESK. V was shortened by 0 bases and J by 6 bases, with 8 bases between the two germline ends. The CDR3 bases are TGTGCCAGCAGCCAAGATAGAGGGCATGGCTACACCTTC. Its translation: CASSQDRGHGYTF.

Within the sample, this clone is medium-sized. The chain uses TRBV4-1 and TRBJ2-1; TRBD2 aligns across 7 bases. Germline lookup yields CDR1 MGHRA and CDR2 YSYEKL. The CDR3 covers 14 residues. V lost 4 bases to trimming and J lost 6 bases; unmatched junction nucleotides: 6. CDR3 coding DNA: TGCGCCAGCAGCCGGACCGGGACTATCAATGAGCAGTTCTTC. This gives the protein CASSRTGTINEQFF.

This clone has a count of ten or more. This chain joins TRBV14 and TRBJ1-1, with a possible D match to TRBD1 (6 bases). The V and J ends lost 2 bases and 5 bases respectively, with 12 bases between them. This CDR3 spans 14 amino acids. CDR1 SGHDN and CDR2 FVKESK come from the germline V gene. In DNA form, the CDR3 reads TGTGCCAGCAGCCAATTACAGGGCAGAACTGAAGCTTTCTTT. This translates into CASSQLQGRTEAFF.

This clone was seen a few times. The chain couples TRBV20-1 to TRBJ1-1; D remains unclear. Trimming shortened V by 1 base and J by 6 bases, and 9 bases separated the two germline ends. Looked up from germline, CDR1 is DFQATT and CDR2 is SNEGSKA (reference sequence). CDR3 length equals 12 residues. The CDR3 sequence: CSARGIWAEAFF. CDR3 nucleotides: TGCAGTGCTAGAGGGATTTGGGCTGAAGCTTTCTTT.

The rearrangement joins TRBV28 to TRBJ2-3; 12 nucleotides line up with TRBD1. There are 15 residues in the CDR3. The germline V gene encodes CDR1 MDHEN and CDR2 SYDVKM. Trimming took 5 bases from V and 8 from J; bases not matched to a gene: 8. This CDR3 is CASSTPGQGASTQYF. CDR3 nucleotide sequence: TGTGCCAGCAGTACCCCGGGACAGGGGGCAAGTACGCAGTATTTT. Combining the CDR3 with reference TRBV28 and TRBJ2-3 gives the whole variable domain DVKVTQSSRYLVKRTGEKVFLECVQDMDHENMFWYRQDPGLGLRLIYFSYDVKMKEKGDIPEGYSVSREKKERFSLILESASTNQTSMYLCASSTPGQGASTQYFGPGTRLTVL.

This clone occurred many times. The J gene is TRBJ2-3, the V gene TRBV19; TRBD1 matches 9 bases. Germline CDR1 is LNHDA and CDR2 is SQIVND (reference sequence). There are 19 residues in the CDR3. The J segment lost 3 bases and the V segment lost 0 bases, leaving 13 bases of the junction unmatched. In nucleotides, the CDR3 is TGTGCCAGTAGTATAGACACGACCAGGACAGGGGCAAGGACAGATACGCAGTATTTT. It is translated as CASSIDTTRTGARTDTQYF.

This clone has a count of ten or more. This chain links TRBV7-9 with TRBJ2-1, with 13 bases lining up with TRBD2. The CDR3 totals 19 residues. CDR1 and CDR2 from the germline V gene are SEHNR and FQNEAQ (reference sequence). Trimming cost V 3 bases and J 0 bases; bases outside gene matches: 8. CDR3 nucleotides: TGTGCCAGCAGCTTTCGGACTAGCGGGGGCAAGAGCTCCTACAATGAGCAGTTCTTC. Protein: CASSFRTSGGKSSYNEQFF.

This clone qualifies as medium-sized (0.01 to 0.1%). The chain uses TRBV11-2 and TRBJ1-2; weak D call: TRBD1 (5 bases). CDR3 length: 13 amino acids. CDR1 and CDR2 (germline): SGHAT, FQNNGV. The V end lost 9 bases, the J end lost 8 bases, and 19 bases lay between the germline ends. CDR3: CASRGTQMWGYTF. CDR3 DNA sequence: TGTGCCAGTCGCGGGACCCAAATGTGGGGCTACACCTTC.

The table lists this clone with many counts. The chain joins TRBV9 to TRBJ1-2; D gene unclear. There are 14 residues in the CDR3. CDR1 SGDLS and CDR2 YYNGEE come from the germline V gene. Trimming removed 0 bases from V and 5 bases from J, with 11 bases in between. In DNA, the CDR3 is TGTGCCAGCAGCGTAGATCCCCGAATATATGGCTACACCTTC. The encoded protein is CASSVDPRIYGYTF. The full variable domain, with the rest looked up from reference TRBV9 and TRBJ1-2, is DSGVTQTPKHLITATGQRVTLRCSPRSGDLSVYWYQQSLDQGLQFLIQYYNGEERAKGNILERFSAQQFPDLHSELNLSSLELGDSALYFCASSVDPRIYGYTFGSGTRLTVV.

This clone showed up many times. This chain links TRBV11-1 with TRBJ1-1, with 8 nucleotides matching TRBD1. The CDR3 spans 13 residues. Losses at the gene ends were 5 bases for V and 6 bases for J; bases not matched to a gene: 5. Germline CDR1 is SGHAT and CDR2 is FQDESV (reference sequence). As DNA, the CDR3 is TGTGCCAGCAGCATAGACAGGGGTCCTGAAGCTTTCTTT. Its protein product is CASSIDRGPEAFF.

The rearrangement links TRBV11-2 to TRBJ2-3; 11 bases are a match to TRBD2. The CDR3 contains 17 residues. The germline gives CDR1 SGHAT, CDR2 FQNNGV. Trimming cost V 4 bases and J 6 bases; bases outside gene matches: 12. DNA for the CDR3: TGTGCCAGCAGCTCCCCGACTAGCGGGGACAATAAGGATACGCAGTATTTT. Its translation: CASSSPTSGDNKDTQYF. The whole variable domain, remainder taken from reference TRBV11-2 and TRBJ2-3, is EAGVAQSPRYKIIEKRQSVAFWCNPISGHATLYWYQQILGQGPKLLIQFQNNGVVDDSQLPKDRFSAERLKGVDSTLKIQPAKLEDSAVYLCASSSPTSGDNKDTQYFGPGTRLTVL.

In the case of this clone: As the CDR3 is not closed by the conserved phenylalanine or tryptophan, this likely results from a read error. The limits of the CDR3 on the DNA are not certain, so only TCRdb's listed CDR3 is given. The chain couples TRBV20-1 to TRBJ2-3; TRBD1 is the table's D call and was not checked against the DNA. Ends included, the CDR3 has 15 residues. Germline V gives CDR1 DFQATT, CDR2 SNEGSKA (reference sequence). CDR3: CSAKARAWGTDTQNN.

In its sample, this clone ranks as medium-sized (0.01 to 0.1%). This chain's CDR3 is CASSMGRVGNSPLHF. CDR3 in DNA: TGTGCCAGTAGTATGGGCAGGGTAGGAAATTCACCCCTCCACTTT. The chain joins TRBV19 to TRBJ1-6, with a tentative D call TRBD1 (5 bases). Germline values: CDR1 LNHDA, CDR2 SQIVND (reference sequence). The CDR3 contains 15 residues. Trimming pared 3 bases from V and 7 bases from J, leaving 13 bases between. Drawing the rest from reference TRBV19 and TRBJ1-6, the complete variable domain is DGGITQSPKYLFRKEGQNVTLSCEQNLNHDAMYWYRQDPGQGLRLIYYSQIVNDFQKGDIAEGYSVSREKKESFPLTVTSAQKNPTAFYLCASSMGRVGNSPLHFGNGTRLTVT.

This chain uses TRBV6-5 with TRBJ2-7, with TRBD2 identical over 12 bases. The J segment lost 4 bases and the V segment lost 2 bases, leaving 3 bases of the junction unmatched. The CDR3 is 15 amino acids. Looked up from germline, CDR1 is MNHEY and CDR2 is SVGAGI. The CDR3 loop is CASSYTGTSGYEQYF. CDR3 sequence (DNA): TGTGCCAGCAGTTACACCGGGACTAGCGGGTACGAGCAGTACTTC.

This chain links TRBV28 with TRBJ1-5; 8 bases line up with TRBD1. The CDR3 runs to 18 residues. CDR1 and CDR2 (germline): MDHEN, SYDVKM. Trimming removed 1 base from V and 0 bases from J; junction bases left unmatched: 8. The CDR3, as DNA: TGTGCCAGCAGTTTATTGATGACAGGGGTCAATAGCAATCAGCCCCAGCATTTT. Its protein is CASSLLMTGVNSNQPQHF.

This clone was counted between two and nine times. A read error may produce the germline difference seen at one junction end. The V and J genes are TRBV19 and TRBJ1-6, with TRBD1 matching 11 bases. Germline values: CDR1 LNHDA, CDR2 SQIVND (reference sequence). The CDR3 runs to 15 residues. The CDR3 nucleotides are TGTGCCAGTAGTCCCGGGACAGGGGGAGCATCACCCCTCTACTTT. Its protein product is CASSPGTGGASPLYF.

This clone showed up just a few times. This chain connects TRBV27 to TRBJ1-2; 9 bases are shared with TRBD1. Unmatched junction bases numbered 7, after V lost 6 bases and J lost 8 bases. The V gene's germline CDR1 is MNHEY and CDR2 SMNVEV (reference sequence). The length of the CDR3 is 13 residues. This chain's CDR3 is CASSLGQGFGYTF. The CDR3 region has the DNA TGTGCCAGCAGCCTCGGACAGGGGTTCGGCTACACCTTC.

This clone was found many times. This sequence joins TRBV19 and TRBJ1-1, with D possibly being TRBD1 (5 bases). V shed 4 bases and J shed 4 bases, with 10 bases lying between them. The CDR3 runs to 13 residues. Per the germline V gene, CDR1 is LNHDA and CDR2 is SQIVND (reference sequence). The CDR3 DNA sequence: TGTGCCAGTAGTAGCAGGGCACCCACTGAAGCTTTCTTT. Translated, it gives CASSSRAPTEAFF. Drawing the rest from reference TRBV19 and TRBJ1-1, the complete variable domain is DGGITQSPKYLFRKEGQNVTLSCEQNLNHDAMYWYRQDPGQGLRLIYYSQIVNDFQKGDIAEGYSVSREKKESFPLTVTSAQKNPTAFYLCASSSRAPTEAFFGQGTRLTVV.

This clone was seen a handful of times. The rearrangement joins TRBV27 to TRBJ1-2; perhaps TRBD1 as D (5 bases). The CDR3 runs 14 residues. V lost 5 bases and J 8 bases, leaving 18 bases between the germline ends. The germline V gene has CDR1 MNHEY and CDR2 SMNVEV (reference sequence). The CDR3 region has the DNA TGTGCCAGCAGTGGGGCCAGCGAGGTACGGGGCTACACCTTC. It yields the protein CASSGASEVRGYTF.

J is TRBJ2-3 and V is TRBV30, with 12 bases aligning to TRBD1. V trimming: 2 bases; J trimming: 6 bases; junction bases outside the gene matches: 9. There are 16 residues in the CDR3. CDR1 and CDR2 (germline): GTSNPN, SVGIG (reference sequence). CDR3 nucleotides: TGTGCCTGGAGTATGGGACAGGGGGCGGAGGGGGATACGCAGTATTTT. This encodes CAWSMGQGAEGDTQYF.

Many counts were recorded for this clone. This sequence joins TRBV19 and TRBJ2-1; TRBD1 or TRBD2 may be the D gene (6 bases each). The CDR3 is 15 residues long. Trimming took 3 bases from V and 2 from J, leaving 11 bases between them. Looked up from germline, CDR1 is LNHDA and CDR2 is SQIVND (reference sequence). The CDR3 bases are TGTGCCAGTAGTATGGAGGGGGGCGCCTACAATGAGCAGTTCTTC. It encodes CASSMEGGAYNEQFF.